Here is one T cell receptor beta chain with its context. No cell sorting was done before RNA was extracted from the tissue. This specimen comes from a study of tumor and adjacent non-tumor tissue in lung cancer. A modified ARM-PCR protocol with three rounds of nested PCR amplified TCRbeta. TCRdb called the multiplex PCR reads again in MiXCR, with one record for every CDR3 protein. The repertoire holds fewer than 80,000 distinct CDR3 sequences, with roughly 75% as singletons. CDR3 length: 13 amino acids. Trimming shortened V by 4 bases and J by 8 bases, and 17 bases separated the two germline ends. Germline V lookup: CDR1 DFQATT, CDR2 SNEGSKA (reference sequence).

The chain recombines TRBV20-1 with TRBJ1-1, with D unclear. The source of this sequence is a woman in her 70s with non-small cell lung cancer. The sample comprised lung tumor tissue. The CDR3 loop reads CSATTGAAREAFF. As DNA, the CDR3 is TGCAGTGCTACCACTGGCGCGGCCAGAGAAGCTTTCTTT.